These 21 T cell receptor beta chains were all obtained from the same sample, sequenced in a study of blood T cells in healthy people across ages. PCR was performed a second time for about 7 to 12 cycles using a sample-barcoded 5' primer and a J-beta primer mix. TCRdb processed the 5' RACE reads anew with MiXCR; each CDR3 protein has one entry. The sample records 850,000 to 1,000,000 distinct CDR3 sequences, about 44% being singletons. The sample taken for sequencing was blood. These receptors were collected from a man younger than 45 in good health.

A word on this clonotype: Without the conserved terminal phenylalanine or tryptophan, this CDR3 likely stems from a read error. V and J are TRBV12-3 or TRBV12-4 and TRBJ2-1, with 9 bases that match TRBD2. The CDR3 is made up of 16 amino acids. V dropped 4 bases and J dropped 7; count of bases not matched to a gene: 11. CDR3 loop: CASSSPGGGAWNEQFL. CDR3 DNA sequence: TGTGCCAGCAGTTCCCCAGGCGGGGGGGCTTGGAATGAGCAGTTCCTC.

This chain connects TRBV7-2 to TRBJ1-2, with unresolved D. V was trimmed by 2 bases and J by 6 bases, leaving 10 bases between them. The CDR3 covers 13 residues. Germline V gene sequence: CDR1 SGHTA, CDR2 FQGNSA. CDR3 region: CASSLFLTDGYTF. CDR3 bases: TGTGCCAGCAGCTTATTTCTAACGGATGGCTACACCTTC.

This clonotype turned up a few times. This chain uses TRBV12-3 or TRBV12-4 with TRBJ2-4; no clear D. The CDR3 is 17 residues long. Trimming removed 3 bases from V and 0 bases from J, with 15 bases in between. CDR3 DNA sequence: TGTGCCAGCAGTTTTGATTCAGTAGCTCTAGCCAAAAACATTCAGTACTTC. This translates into CASSFDSVALAKNIQYF.

In nucleotides, the CDR3 is TGTGCCAGCAGCCCGAATCGGGGACTAGCGGTAAGCTCCTACAATGAGCAGTTCTTC. It translates to CASSPNRGLAVSSYNEQFF. The chain recombines TRBV13 with TRBJ2-1, with 11 bases identical to TRBD2. Germline CDR1 PRHDT, CDR2 FYEKMQ (reference sequence). CDR3 size: 19 residues. After removal of 5 bases from V and 0 bases from J, the junction contained 12 bases not matched to a gene.

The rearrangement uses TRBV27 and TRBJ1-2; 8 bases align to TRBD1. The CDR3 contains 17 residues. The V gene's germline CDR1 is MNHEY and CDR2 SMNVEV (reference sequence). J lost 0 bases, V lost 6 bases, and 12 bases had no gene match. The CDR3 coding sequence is TGTGCCAGCAGAGCCCGGGACAGGACCTTAGCTAACTATGGCTACACCTTC. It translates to CASRARDRTLANYGYTF.

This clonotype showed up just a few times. The CDR3 reads CSVAIFPPDTQYF. In nucleotides, the CDR3 is TGCAGCGTAGCGATCTTCCCCCCAGATACGCAGTATTTT. The chain joins TRBV29-1 to TRBJ2-3; D ambiguous. The germline gives CDR1 SQVTM, CDR2 ANQGSEA. The CDR3 has 13 residues. V was shortened by 6 bases and J by 4 bases, with 14 bases between the two germline ends.

The CDR3 region is CASRGTGLGNQPQHF. In DNA form, the CDR3 reads TGTGCCAGCAGGGGCACAGGGTTGGGCAATCAGCCCCAGCATTTT. The rearrangement links TRBV6-6 to TRBJ1-5; TRBD1 might be the D (6 bases). Looked up from germline, CDR1 is MNHNY and CDR2 is SVGAGI (reference sequence). V dropped 6 bases and J dropped 2 bases, with 14 bases sitting between them. The CDR3 covers 15 residues.

The CDR3 loop reads CASSLELGRSGYTF. The DNA of the CDR3 is TGTGCCAGCAGCTTAGAGCTGGGTCGTAGTGGTTACACCTTC. This chain links TRBV7-2 with TRBJ1-2; unclear D gene. The CDR3 contains 14 residues. Germline V CDR1 and CDR2: SGHTA, FQGNSA. Trimming left V 1 base short and J 11 bases short, with 17 bases between.

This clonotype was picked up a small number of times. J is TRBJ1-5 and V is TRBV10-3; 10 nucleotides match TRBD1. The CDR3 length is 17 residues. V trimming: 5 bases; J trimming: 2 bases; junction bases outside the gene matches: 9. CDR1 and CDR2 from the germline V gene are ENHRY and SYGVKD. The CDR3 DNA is TGTGCCATCAGTACGGGACAGGGGTCCCACGGCAATCAGCCCCAGCATTTT. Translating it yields CAISTGQGSHGNQPQHF.

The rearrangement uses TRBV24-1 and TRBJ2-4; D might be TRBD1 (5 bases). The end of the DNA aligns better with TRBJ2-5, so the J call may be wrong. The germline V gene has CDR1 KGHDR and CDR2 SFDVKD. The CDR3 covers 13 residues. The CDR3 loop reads CAIEGEVQETQYF. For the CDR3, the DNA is TGTGCCATCGAAGGGGAAGTCCAAGAGACCCAGTACTTC.

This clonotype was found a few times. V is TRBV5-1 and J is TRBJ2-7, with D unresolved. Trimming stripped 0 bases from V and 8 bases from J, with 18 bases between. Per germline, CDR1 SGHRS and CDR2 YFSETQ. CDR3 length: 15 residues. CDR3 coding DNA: TGCGCCAGCAGCTTGGCGGGCGCCGTGGGGTTCCAGCAGTACTTC. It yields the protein CASSLAGAVGFQQYF.

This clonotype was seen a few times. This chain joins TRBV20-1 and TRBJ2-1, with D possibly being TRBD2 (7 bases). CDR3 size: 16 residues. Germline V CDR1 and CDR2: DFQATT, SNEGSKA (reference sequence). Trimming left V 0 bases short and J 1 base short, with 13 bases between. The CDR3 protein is CSARDVGGTSYNEQFF. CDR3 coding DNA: TGCAGTGCTAGAGATGTGGGGGGGACATCCTACAATGAGCAGTTCTTC.

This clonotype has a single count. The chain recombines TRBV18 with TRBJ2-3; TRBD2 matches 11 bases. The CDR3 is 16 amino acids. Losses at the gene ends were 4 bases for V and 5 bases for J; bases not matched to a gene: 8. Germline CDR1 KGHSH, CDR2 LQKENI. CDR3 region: CASSRSGGASGDTQYF. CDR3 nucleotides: TGTGCCAGCTCACGTAGCGGGGGGGCCTCGGGAGATACGCAGTATTTT.

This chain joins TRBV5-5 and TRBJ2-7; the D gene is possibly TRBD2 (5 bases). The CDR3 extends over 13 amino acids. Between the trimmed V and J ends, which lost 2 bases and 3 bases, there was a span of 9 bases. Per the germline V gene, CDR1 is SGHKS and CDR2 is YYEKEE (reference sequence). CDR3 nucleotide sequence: TGTGCCAGCAGCTTAGGACTCTACTACGAGCAGTACTTC. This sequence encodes CASSLGLYYEQYF. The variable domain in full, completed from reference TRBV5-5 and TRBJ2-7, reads DAGVTQSPTHLIKTRGQQVTLRCSPISGHKSVSWYQQVLGQGPQFIFQYYEKEERGRGNFPDRFSARQFPNYSSELNVNALLLGDSALYLCASSLGLYYEQYFGPGTRLTVT.

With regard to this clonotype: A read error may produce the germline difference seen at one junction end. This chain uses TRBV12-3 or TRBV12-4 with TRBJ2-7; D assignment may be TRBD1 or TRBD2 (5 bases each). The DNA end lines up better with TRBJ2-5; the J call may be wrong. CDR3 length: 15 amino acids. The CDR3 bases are TGTGCCAGCGGTTTAGTGTATGGGGGAATAAAGACCCAGTACTTC. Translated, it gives CASGLVYGGIKTQYF.

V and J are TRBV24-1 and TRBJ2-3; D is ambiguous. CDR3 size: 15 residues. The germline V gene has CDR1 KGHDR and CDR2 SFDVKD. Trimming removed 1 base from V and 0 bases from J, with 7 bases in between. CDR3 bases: TGTGCCACCAGTGATTTAAGTCTCAGCACAGATACGCAGTATTTT. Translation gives CATSDLSLSTDTQYF.

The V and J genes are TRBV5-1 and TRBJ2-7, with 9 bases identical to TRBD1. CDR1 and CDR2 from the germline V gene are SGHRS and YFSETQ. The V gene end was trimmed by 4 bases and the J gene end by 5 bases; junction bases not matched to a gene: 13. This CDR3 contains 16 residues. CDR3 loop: CASSPNAGQGIDEQYF. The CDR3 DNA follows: TGCGCCAGCAGCCCAAACGCGGGACAGGGAATAGACGAGCAGTACTTC.

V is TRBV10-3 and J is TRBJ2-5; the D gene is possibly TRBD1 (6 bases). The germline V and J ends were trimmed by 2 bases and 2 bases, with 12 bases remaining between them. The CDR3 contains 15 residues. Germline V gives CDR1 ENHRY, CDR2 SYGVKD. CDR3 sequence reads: CAISEPTGMQETQYF. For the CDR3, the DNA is TGTGCCATCAGTGAGCCCACAGGGATGCAAGAGACCCAGTACTTC.

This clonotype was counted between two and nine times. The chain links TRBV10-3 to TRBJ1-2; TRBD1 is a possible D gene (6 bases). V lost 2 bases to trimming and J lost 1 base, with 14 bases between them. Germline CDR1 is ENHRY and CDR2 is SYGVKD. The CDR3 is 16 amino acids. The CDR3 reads CAISEGNEQGNYGYTF. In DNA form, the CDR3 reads TGTGCCATCAGTGAGGGAAACGAACAGGGTAACTATGGCTACACCTTC.

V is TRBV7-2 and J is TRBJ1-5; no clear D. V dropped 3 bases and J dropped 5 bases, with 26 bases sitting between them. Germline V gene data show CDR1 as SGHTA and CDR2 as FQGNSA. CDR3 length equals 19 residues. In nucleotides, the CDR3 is TGTGCCAGCAGCTTCCTATACCTTTTGGACGGTGGAGGGCATCAGCCCCAGCATTTT. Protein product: CASSFLYLLDGGGHQPQHF.

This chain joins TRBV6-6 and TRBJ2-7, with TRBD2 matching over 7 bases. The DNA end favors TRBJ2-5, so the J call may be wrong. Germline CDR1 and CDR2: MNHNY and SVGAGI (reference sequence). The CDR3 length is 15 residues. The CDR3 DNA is TGTGCCAGCAGTTACTCGCGGGGGAGAGGAGAGACCCAGTACTTC. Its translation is CASSYSRGRGETQYF.